This T cell receptor beta chain was identified during a study of blood T cells in healthy people across ages. Study observations and caveats: Both higher diversity and more naive CD4+ cells marked long-lived donors when set against aged donors. Unsorted PBMC material precluded a definitive naive versus antigen-experienced comparison.

On this clonotype itself: Its specificity is not known.

CDR1 SQVTM and CDR2 ANQGSEA come from the germline V gene. V shed 7 bases, J shed 3 bases, and the junction held 3 bases outside the gene matches. This CDR3 is built from 13 residues. A J-beta primer mix and a sample-barcoded 5' primer were used in a second PCR of about 7 to 11 cycles. Each cDNA molecule was tagged by a template-switch adaptor that had 12 random nucleotides. Using its own MiXCR run on the 5' RACE reads, TCRdb lists one record per CDR3 protein. Altogether about 930,000 distinct CDR3 sequences are present, just under 30% being singletons, with the ten largest covering about 9.4%. This sample was also put to use in a study of T cells of mothers and their children. That study adds: Comparable shaping of TCR recombination output by thymic selection was observed in related and unrelated pairs.

Material for sequencing was blood. The genes are TRBV29-1 and TRBJ2-3; 11 positions agree with TRBD2. The source is a woman aged 40 to 50 in good health. CDR3 in DNA: TGCAGCGGCCGACTAGCGGGGACAGATACGCAGTATTTT. Translating gives CSGRLAGTDTQYF.